This TCR beta chain was identified during a study of blood T cell repertoires in COVID-19. This CDR3 spans 16 amino acids. With V trimmed by 1 base and J by 2 bases, 1 base remained unmatched. Germline lookup yields CDR1 KGHSH and CDR2 LQKENI. Data came from immunoSEQ multiplex PCR; TCRdb stores just in-frame clones and leaves some out. This table has some 180,000 clones, roughly 77% appearing once. This chain joins TRBV18 and TRBJ1-6, with 8 bases identical to TRBD1. The sample comprised peripheral blood. The source of this sequence is a woman between 35 and 50 years old with COVID-19, enrolled during active disease. In DNA form, the CDR3 reads TGTGCCAGCTCACCACAGGGACAGGCCTATAATTCACCCCTCCACTTT. Protein: CASSPQGQAYNSPLHF.